This paragraph covers one T cell receptor (beta chain) sequence. Authors' data handling: Amplification from reference gene primers served as the basis for estimated nucleated cell counts. Sequencing used immunoSEQ multiplex PCR; TCRdb keeps in-frame clones, though not all of them. That table is the source of V, J and clone size, and D and trimming were worked out from the DNA. The sample yields around 35,000 clones, more than 90% seen once. This sample is part of a study of blood T cell repertoires in COVID-19. The overall study: Collection of acute and convalescent COVID-19 samples took place in the United States, Italy and Spain. From T cells, B-cell-depleted T cells, or PBMCs came the material, which was cDNA or gDNA.

V was cut by 1 base and J by 2 bases, with 12 bases left in between. This CDR3 has 15 amino acids. Per germline, CDR1 SGHVS and CDR2 FQNEAQ. V gene TRBV7-8 combines with J gene TRBJ2-7, with a weak D call TRBD1 (6 bases). The sequence was obtained from a human donor in a cohort sampled during active COVID-19. Sequencing used peripheral blood. The CDR3 nucleotides read TGTGCCAGCAGCTTAGGAGGCAGGGGAGCCTACGAGCAGTACTTC. Amino acids: CASSLGGRGAYEQYF.